This record looks at one T cell receptor (beta chain) sequence and its context. This specimen comes from a study of blood T cell repertoires in COVID-19. In the study overall: From the United States, Italy and Spain came samples of acute and convalescent COVID-19. Sample material is recorded as cDNA or gDNA derived from T cells, B-cell-depleted T cells, or PBMCs.

Germline V gene data show CDR1 as SGHNT and CDR2 as YYREEE (reference sequence). The CDR3 consists of 14 residues. V was shortened by 0 bases and J by 5 bases, with 11 bases between the two germline ends. Original data processing: Amplifying reference gene primers gave estimates of nucleated cell counts. Profiled with immunoSEQ multiplex PCR; TCRdb holds only in-frame clones, not every one. V, J and clone size were drawn from that table, and D and trimming were deduced from the DNA. The table includes about 110,000 clones, approximately 80% detected once. The sequencing input was peripheral blood. This sequence joins TRBV5-4 and TRBJ1-2, with D possibly TRBD1 on 6 matching bases. The TCR was taken from a woman between 70 and 85 years old with acute or convalescent COVID-19. Here the CDR3 DNA reads TGTGCCAGCAGCTTGGAAACAGGGTGGTATGGCTACACCTTC. Translated, it gives CASSLETGWYGYTF. Full variable domain (missing parts from reference TRBV5-4 and TRBJ1-2): ETGVTQSPTHLIKTRGQQVTLRCSSQSGHNTVSWYQQALGQGPQFIFQYYREEENGRGNFPPRFSGLQFPNYSSELNVNALELDDSALYLCASSLETGWYGYTFGSGTRLTVV.